The rows below give T cell receptor beta chains drawn from one sample of a study of shared clonotypes between healthy human individuals. The assay was immunoSEQ multiplex PCR, and TCRdb's table has in-frame clones only and misses some. The table lists about 1 million clones, about 75% of them singletons. The specimen was memory CD4+ T cells sorted from blood. These receptors were obtained from a man younger than 35 in good health. The CDR3 runs from the conserved cysteine through the conserved F or W. Rows give clone size only sometimes, using once, few, many, or a class for an expanded clone.

cdr3_aa	v_call	clone_size
CASMALRNTEAFF	TRBV7-9	few
CASSLAPGGGSSYNEQFF	TRBV11-2	.
CSAIHGSEQFF	TRBV20-1	.
CASSRSGVQSYEQYF	TRBV4-3	.
CASSQDGRGTEAFF	TRBV4-1	.
CATTGSYEQYF	TRBV6-5	.
CASSQGGGAVTQYF	TRBV7-9	.
CASSFGLGRTGELFF	TRBV11-2	.
CAWSVGTGAYEQYF	TRBV30	.
CASSGTGANTEAFF	TRBV9	once
CASSLAGGGPVTGELFF	TRBV5-1	few
CSVDPAPGGYTF	TRBV29-1	.
CASSHGQGVGTEAFF	TRBV4-1	.
CAWSVEGGATEAFF	TRBV30	.
CASSPDTGAEETQYF	TRBV5-1	.
CAISEWGDYGYTF	TRBV10-3	.
CASSRPQAGAFF	TRBV7-9	.
CASSYLAKAEAFF	TRBV6-5	once
CASLYGTGPRVTGELFF	TRBV7-9	.
CASSPRFPLHF	TRBV2	few
CASSYRGMGQFF	TRBV11-3	once
CASSEWDSTDTQYF	TRBV5-8	.
CASSAIQGDGYTF	TRBV5-1	once
CASSYGDSYEQYF	TRBV5-1	.
CASSSGQGNQPQHF	TRBV18	.
CATEANRAYEQYF	TRBV28	few
CASNPDRGNSEAFF	TRBV2	.
CATSRDQGETQYF	TRBV15	.
CASSGTGGLAEQYF	TRBV25-1	.
CASTGGISGANVLTF	TRBV5-1	.
CASSFGGDYGYTF	TRBV5-1	.
CASSPRSGVNTGELFF	TRBV5-1	.
CASSQSAGLAYEQYF	TRBV23-1	.
CASSRMGVTWEQYF	TRBV5-6	.
CASSLYGTEQFF	TRBV28	once
CASRTGDQPQHF	TRBV6-5	.
CAISEGGQNTEAFF	TRBV10-3	few
CASHSGGNYGYTF	TRBV2	.
CAISSTGLADTQYF	TRBV10-3	.
CASSPPTGRDSPLHF	TRBV18	.
CANMPTAGVTDTQYF	TRBV30	.
CASSLGGLADQETQYF	TRBV11-2	.
CASSGQGHSPLHF	TRBV2	.
CASSLRGTEGGETQYF	TRBV7-2	.
CASLEGGLINTGELFF	TRBV5-1	few
CASSEAPRGGLQGPKDTQYF	TRBV6-1	.
CASSQGSGRAEGDIQYF	TRBV4-3	few
CASSAGQSSYNEQFF	TRBV9	.
CASSYPPQTFF	TRBV6-5	many
CASSLAGTASYNEQFF	TRBV5-4	once
CASSVGTGELFF	TRBV11-2	.
CASSYSRGGGNYGYTF	TRBV6-5	.
CSVREFNEQFF	TRBV29-1	.
CASSPPGQGYYEQYF	TRBV4-1	.